This T cell receptor (beta chain) was sequenced for a study of blood T cell repertoires in COVID-19. This clone was detected a few times. Those enrolled in Seattle joined during active infection and were followed longitudinally afterward. Measured with immunoSEQ multiplex PCR; TCRdb has only the in-frame clones, and not every one. The sample lists more than 200,000 clones, less than 90% occurring once. V was cut by 5 bases and J by 0 bases, with 14 bases left in between. The CDR3 has 16 amino acids. Germline V gene data show CDR1 as SNHLY and CDR2 as FYNNEI. The sequenced sample consisted of peripheral blood. This receptor was identified in a woman of 80 years or more with COVID-19, enrolled during active disease. The chain links TRBV2 to TRBJ2-1, with no clear D. CDR3 residues: CASSYMPLSSYNEQFF. In DNA, the CDR3 is TGTGCCAGCAGTTATATGCCGCTGAGCTCCTACAATGAGCAGTTCTTC.